This entry lists 2 T cell receptor beta chains sequenced from one sample in a study of blood T cell repertoires in COVID-19. Using immunoSEQ multiplex PCR, the repertoire was profiled, and TCRdb retains in-frame clones only, with some absent. In the table there are 45,000 to 65,000 clones, around 80% of which are singletons. Sequencing used peripheral blood. These receptors were obtained from a woman aged 80 or over with acute or convalescent COVID-19.

This chain joins TRBV7-3 and TRBJ2-3; 7 nucleotides agree with TRBD1. The V gene's germline CDR1 is SGHTA and CDR2 FQGTGA. V lost 5 bases, J lost 1 base, and 12 bases stayed unmatched. The CDR3 consists of 17 residues. In nucleotides, the CDR3 is TGTGCCAGCAGCGAGCGACCAGGGGGAATCGGCACAGATACGCAGTATTTT. This translates into CASSERPGGIGTDTQYF.

This clone came up once. The chain employs TRBV5-6 and TRBJ1-6; D is perhaps TRBD1 (5 bases). CDR1 and CDR2 (germline): SGHDT, YYEEEE. The ends were cut back, 4 bases at V and 2 bases at J, with 7 bases in the middle. The CDR3 has 14 amino acids. The CDR3 sequence is CASSQQAYNSPLHF. DNA of the CDR3: TGTGCCAGCAGCCAACAGGCCTATAATTCACCCCTCCACTTT.